Listed below are T cell receptor beta chains from one sample, sequenced in a study of blood T cell repertoires in COVID-19. Method: immunoSEQ multiplex PCR; TCRdb's copy keeps in-frame clones and lacks some. This sample carries approximately 330,000 clones, roughly 85% of them seen once, and the ten largest clones take roughly 4.2%. Sequencing used PBMCs or T cells enriched from blood (not recorded which). The receptors stem from a woman between 40 and 55 years old with acute COVID-19. CDR3s include the opening cysteine and the closing phenylalanine or tryptophan. D genes are given only for firm matches.

>TRBJ1-2|TRBV9|NA
CASSPPTGTSGGYTF
>TRBJ2-5|TRBV11-2|TRBD1
CASSRSISTGGFRETQYF
>TRBJ2-6|TRBV5-6|TRBD1
CATRGHSSGANVLTF
>TRBJ1-6|TRBV28|NA
CATSLGGRGSSSYNSPLHF
>TRBJ1-5|TRBV9|TRBD1
CASSATGQHQPQHF
>TRBJ1-2|TRBV5-4|TRBD1
CASSPLPTGARVGYTF
>TRBJ2-5|TRBV19|NA
CASSISRWGPQETQYF
>TRBJ2-3|TRBV7-9|TRBD2
CASSPLAGGPWEDTQYF
>TRBJ2-3|TRBV18|NA
CASSTVALANQNTDTQYF
>TRBJ1-4|TRBV24-1|NA
CATSDTGTRDGAYYNEKLFF
>TRBJ2-1|TRBV11-2|TRBD2
CASSLRGGAPFPEQFF
>TRBJ2-7|TRBV14|NA
CASSPPGSSQGHF
>TRBJ1-4|TRBV2|TRBD1
CASISTGASTNEKLFF
>TRBJ2-7|TRBV23-1|NA
CASIRGVAYEQYF
>TRBJ2-7|TRBV5-6|TRBD1
CASRLMGTGDEQYF
>TRBJ1-1|TRBV19|TRBD1
CASSLRQGQGNTEAFF
>TRBJ1-2|TRBV28|TRBD1
CASKSAVGQGAGYGYTF
>TRBJ1-1|TRBV18|NA
CASSPRDRGRAFF
>TRBJ1-1|TRBV7-9|NA
CASSSPPLVSTEAFF
>TRBJ1-1|TRBV6-4|NA
CASSFTRGTEAFF
>TRBJ1-5|TRBV20-1|NA
CSASGGQPQHF
>TRBJ1-1|TRBV5-8|NA
CASSFGAWRNTEAFF
>TRBJ2-4|TRBV28|NA
CASSLTGTLAKNIQYF
>TRBJ1-4|TRBV9|TRBD1
CASSVSGQAIEKLFF
>TRBJ2-5|TRBV29-1|TRBD1
CSVEGAGQGLGETQYF
>TRBJ1-4|TRBV7-8|TRBD1
CASSLAGQGGDEKLFF
>TRBJ2-3|TRBV5-1|TRBD1
CASSFSDRDTDTQYF
>TRBJ2-7|TRBV6-2/TRBV6-3|NA
CASSYTYEQYF
>TRBJ1-5|TRBV27|NA
CASSRTTGGQLLWPQHF
>TRBJ2-7|TRBV6-2/TRBV6-3|TRBD1
CASSYRPGTVDLYEQYF
>TRBJ2-2|TRBV5-1|NA
CASSSTLRGTTGELFF
>TRBJ2-2|TRBV19|TRBD1
CASDRANTGELFF
>TRBJ1-1|TRBV16|NA
CASSQYRDTEAFF
>TRBJ1-5|TRBV15|NA
CATSRDLNQPQHF